This T cell receptor (beta chain) was found in a study of T cells in Graves' hyperthyroidism and ophthalmopathy. In the study overall: Peripheral blood specimens were obtained at initial diagnosis, prior to any treatment.

Germline CDR1 SGHAT, CDR2 FQNNGV. The CDR3 consists of 11 residues. V lost 3 bases, J lost 6 bases, and 5 bases lay in between. RNA transcripts served as the template for amplifying TCR beta CDR3 regions. The HTBI set primed first-round TCR CDR3 RT-PCR. One entry per CDR3 protein, called by TCRdb with MiXCR from the multiplex PCR reads. This sample has over 550,000 distinct CDR3 sequences, with 16% found just once. The sample holds many counts of this clonotype. Sequenced material: blood. This clonotype was sampled from a woman aged 18-29 years with Graves' hyperthyroidism. The chain couples TRBV11-2 to TRBJ1-1; D is uncertain. The CDR3 nucleotides read TGTGCCAGCAGCTTGCGCGCTGAAGCTTTCTTT. Translated, it gives CASSLRAEAFF.